These 10 T cell receptor beta chains share one sample of origin, sequenced in a study of beta chain features in type 1 diabetes. What was sequenced were expressed TCRB transcripts, since all of the isolated RNA had been reverse transcribed. Method: immunoSEQ multiplex PCR; TCRdb's copy keeps in-frame clones and lacks some. Of more than 120,000 clones listed, roughly 10% are singletons. Sequenced material: naive CD4+ T cells from blood. The receptors come from a young man in good health.

Ten or more counts support this clone. The rearrangement uses TRBV30 and TRBJ2-1; D call uncertain. The CDR3 runs 11 residues. Germline CDR1 is GTSNPN and CDR2 is SVGIG (reference sequence). V was clipped by 0 bases and J by 15 bases, with 12 bases between them. CDR3 amino acids: CAWSVLRVRFF. In nucleotides, the CDR3 is TGTGCCTGGAGTGTACTGCGTGTTCGGTTCTTC.

This clone was counted a few times. The genes are TRBV5-6 and TRBJ2-3; no firm D call. Germline CDR1 and CDR2: SGHDT and YYEEEE. This CDR3 contains 14 residues. Between the trimmed V and J ends, which lost 4 bases and 1 base, there was a span of 10 bases. In DNA, the CDR3 is TGTGCCAGCAGCCGCGAGCTTCGCACAGATACGCAGTATTTT. This translates into CASSRELRTDTQYF.

The chain combines TRBV27 with TRBJ1-6, with D hard to call. With 5 bases removed from V and 8 bases from J, the gap between germline ends came to 13 bases. The CDR3 consists of 14 residues. The germline CDR1 and CDR2 sequences are MNHEY and SMNVEV (reference sequence). The CDR3 nucleotides read TGTGCCAGCAGTCCGAGCGGCGGGGATTCACCCCTCCACTTT. Its protein is CASSPSGGDSPLHF.

V is TRBV6-6 and J is TRBJ2-7, with 10 bases that match TRBD2. Germline assignment: CDR1 MNHNY and CDR2 SVGAGI (reference sequence). CDR3 length equals 15 residues. Losses at the gene ends were 6 bases for V and 5 bases for J; bases not matched to a gene: 10. The CDR3 sequence is CASSDSSGGLHEQYF. In DNA form, the CDR3 reads TGTGCCAGCAGCGATTCTAGCGGGGGCTTGCACGAGCAGTACTTC.

Only a few counts were recorded for this clone. The chain couples TRBV5-4 to TRBJ1-1; D might be TRBD1 (5 bases). Between the trimmed V and J ends, which lost 1 base and 0 bases, there was a span of 7 bases. CDR1 is SGHNT, CDR2 YYREEE, per germline (reference sequence). The CDR3 covers 14 residues. CDR3 in amino acids: CASSLNRLNTEAFF. The CDR3 bases are TGTGCCAGCAGCTTGAACAGGTTGAACACTGAAGCTTTCTTT.

There are a few counts of this clone. The chain joins TRBV19 to TRBJ2-7; tentatively, D is TRBD1 (5 bases). V lost 7 bases and J lost 3, with 22 bases in between. Germline V gene sequence: CDR1 LNHDA, CDR2 SQIVND (reference sequence). The CDR3 totals 16 residues. The CDR3 DNA follows: TGTGCCAGTACCTCGGGTGGGGCCGATAACCTCTACGAGCAGTACTTC. As protein: CASTSGGADNLYEQYF.

This clone was seen only a few times. The chain is built from TRBV7-2 and TRBJ2-5; D might be TRBD1 (5 bases). Germline CDR1 is SGHTA and CDR2 is FQGNSA. This CDR3 is built from 15 residues. The germline V and J ends were trimmed by 2 bases and 5 bases, with 15 bases remaining between them. CDR3 bases: TGTGCCAGCAGCTTATTTGGGGCCCTAAGGGAGACCCAGTACTTC. Translation gives CASSLFGALRETQYF.

In its sample, this clone was seen many times. The chain carries TRBV5-4 and TRBJ1-2; TRBD1 matches at 9 bases. J was trimmed by 6 bases and V by 4 bases; bases with no gene match: 13. Per the germline V gene, CDR1 is SGHNT and CDR2 is YYREEE (reference sequence). The CDR3 totals 16 residues. For the CDR3, the DNA is TGTGCCAGCAGCCCCCCGGGACAGGGACAAACCCATGGCTACACCTTC. It specifies CASSPPGQGQTHGYTF. The full variable domain, in which reference TRBV5-4 and TRBJ1-2 provide the parts outside the CDR3, is ETGVTQSPTHLIKTRGQQVTLRCSSQSGHNTVSWYQQALGQGPQFIFQYYREEENGRGNFPPRFSGLQFPNYSSELNVNALELDDSALYLCASSPPGQGQTHGYTFGSGTRLTVV.

This sequence joins TRBV6-5 and TRBJ1-6; D unclear. V was cut by 5 bases and J by 6 bases, with 14 bases left in between. The CDR3 is made up of 15 amino acids. The germline V gene has CDR1 MNHEY and CDR2 SVGAGI. The DNA of the CDR3 is TGTGCCAGCAGTCGACCGGGCCGGGGTAATTCACCCCTCCACTTT. This sequence encodes CASSRPGRGNSPLHF.

This clone turned up a few times. The chain is built from TRBV5-1 and TRBJ2-2; TRBD1 matches at 8 bases. The germline CDR1 and CDR2 sequences are SGHRS and YFSETQ. CDR3 length equals 16 residues. The V gene end was trimmed by 0 bases and the J gene end by 5 bases; junction bases not matched to a gene: 6. This CDR3 reads CASSLVVTGATGELFF. Written as DNA, the CDR3 is TGCGCCAGCAGCTTGGTCGTGACAGGGGCGACCGGGGAGCTGTTTTTT.